These T cell receptor beta chains were read from a single sample in a study of early T cells in non-severe SARS-CoV-2 infection. TCRdb fed the 5' RACE reads into MiXCR, producing one record per CDR3 protein. There are about 81,000 distinct CDR3 sequences in the sample; 11% to 15% occur only once, and about a tenth lies in the top ten. The specimen sequenced was whole blood. The receptors here all came from an adult who was a healthcare worker with PCR-confirmed SARS-CoV-2 infection or an uninfected control (not recorded which). CDR3s include the opening cysteine and the closing phenylalanine or tryptophan. D genes are given only for firm matches. Some rows mark clone size as missing; the rest say once, few, many or name a class of expanded clone.

clone size | J gene | D gene | V gene | CDR3 DNA | CDR3 protein
few | TRBJ1-6 | TRBD1 | TRBV18 | TGTGCCAGCTCACCAGGACAGGCACTGAATTCACCCCTCCACTTT | CASSPGQALNSPLHF
few | TRBJ1-3 | . | TRBV11-2 | TGTGCCAGCAGCTGGAGGGGGGGAGGAAACACCATATATTTT | CASSWRGGGNTIYF
. | TRBJ2-7 | . | TRBV29-1 | TGCAGCGTTGTGGACCAGTCGAACTCCTACGAGCAGTACTTC | CSVVDQSNSYEQYF
once | TRBJ2-5 | TRBD2 | TRBV20-1 | TGCAGTGCTATATGGGCGGCTGGGACTAGCGCCAGCCAGTACTTC | CSAIWAAGTSASQYF
. | TRBJ2-7 | . | TRBV11-2 | TGTGCCAGCAGCTTAGGGCACGAGCAGTACTTC | CASSLGHEQYF
few | TRBJ1-1 | . | TRBV21-1 | TGTGCCAGCTCGAAGCCGAGCCGGGGTCACACTGAAGCTTTCTTT | CASSKPSRGHTEAFF
. | TRBJ2-7 | TRBD1 | TRBV25-1 | TGTGCCAGCAGGAGGGACAGCCCACACTACGAGCAGTACTTC | CASRRDSPHYEQYF
. | TRBJ1-1 | . | TRBV10-3 | TGTGCCATCAGTGAAATGGGTGGAAGGGTTTCGAGGATGAACACTGAAGCTTTCTTT | CAISEMGGRVSRMNTEAFF
. | TRBJ1-3 | . | TRBV5-4 | TGTGCCAGCAGCCCAGGGGTCCCCTTCCTTGGAAACACCATATATTTT | CASSPGVPFLGNTIYF
few | TRBJ1-3 | . | TRBV4-3 | TGCGCCAGCAGCCCCAAGTATAGGGCAGGGAGAGACTCTGGAAACACCATATATTTT | CASSPKYRAGRDSGNTIYF
few | TRBJ2-2 | . | TRBV5-1 | TGCGCCAGCAGCTTCTTACCAACCGGGGAGCTGTTTTTT | CASSFLPTGELFF
few | TRBJ2-1 | . | TRBV10-3 | TGTGCCATCAGTGAGACAGGGCTCCGCAACTACAATGAGCAGTTCTTC | CAISETGLRNYNEQFF
. | TRBJ2-3 | . | TRBV7-9 | TGTGCCAGCAGCCCCCTTCGGATAGCAAAGTTGCGCACAGATACGCAGTATTTT | CASSPLRIAKLRTDTQYF
few | TRBJ2-3 | TRBD2 | TRBV19 | TGTGCCACCCGGACTAGCGGGGTTGATACGCAGTATTTT | CATRTSGVDTQYF
. | TRBJ1-1 | . | TRBV12-3/TRBV12-4 | TGTGCCAGCAGCCGCGACCGGGCGGGTATCACTGAAGCTTTCTTT | CASSRDRAGITEAFF
few | TRBJ2-5 | TRBD1 | TRBV5-4 | TGTGCCAGCAGCCCACCCCCGACAGGGATCCAAGAGACCCAGTACTTC | CASSPPPTGIQETQYF
few | TRBJ1-1 | TRBD1 | TRBV28 | TGTGCCAGCAACCCCCCGGGACAGGTCACTGAAGCTTTCTTT | CASNPPGQVTEAFF
. | TRBJ2-3 | . | TRBV20-1 | TGCAGTGCTAAAGGACAGCCCCCGGGAGATACGCAGTATTTT | CSAKGQPPGDTQYF
. | TRBJ2-1 | TRBD2 | TRBV6-2/TRBV6-3 | TGTGCCAGCAGCAGTCCTAGCGGGAATTACAATGAGCAGTTCTTC | CASSSPSGNYNEQFF
. | TRBJ1-2 | . | TRBV3-1 | TGTGCCAGCAGCCAGGGGCCGCGCGGCTACACCTTC | CASSQGPRGYTF
. | TRBJ2-7 | TRBD2 | TRBV2 | TGTGCCAACACTAGCGGGGCTCGCTCCTACGAGCAGTACTTC | CANTSGARSYEQYF
few | TRBJ1-6 | TRBD1 | TRBV30 | TGTGCCTGGGGGACAGTTAATTCACCCCTCCACTTT | CAWGTVNSPLHF
. | TRBJ2-1 | . | TRBV3-1 | TGTGCCAGCAGCCACCTCGGGGGCGGCAACAATGAGCAGTTCTTC | CASSHLGGGNNEQFF
. | TRBJ2-2 | TRBD1 | TRBV7-6 | TGTGCCAGCAGCGGGGGGACAGGGCTCTGGACCGGGGAGCTGTTTTTT | CASSGGTGLWTGELFF
. | TRBJ2-4 | TRBD2 | TRBV5-1 | TGCGCCAGCAGCTTGAGTGGTGGCGGGGGGTCCCAAAACATTCAGTACTTC | CASSLSGGGGSQNIQYF
few | TRBJ1-1 | . | TRBV11-3 | TGTGCCAGCAGCCCACAAGGGACATTGAACACTGAAGCTTTCTTT | CASSPQGTLNTEAFF
many | TRBJ2-3 | . | TRBV3-1 | TGTGCCAGCAGCCAAGACGTAGGAGATTCTAGCACAGATACGCAGTATTTT | CASSQDVGDSSTDTQYF
. | TRBJ2-7 | . | TRBV2 | TGTGCCAGCAGTGCCGGACCCGGGCAGTACTTC | CASSAGPGQYF
. | TRBJ2-5 | TRBD2 | TRBV9 | TGTGCCAGCAGCTTACGAGGACTAGCGGGGGAAGAGACCCAGTACTTC | CASSLRGLAGEETQYF
. | TRBJ1-2 | . | TRBV5-6 | TGTGCCAGCAGCCTGACCCCCGGATTTGGGTCTTATGGCTACACCTTC | CASSLTPGFGSYGYTF
. | TRBJ1-3 | . | TRBV6-5 | TGTGCCAGCAGCGGCGACGGGCACACCATATATTTT | CASSGDGHTIYF
many | TRBJ2-4 | . | TRBV20-1 | TGCAGTGCTAGGGGACTTACAGGGGACAACAACATTCAGTACTTC | CSARGLTGDNNIQYF
many | TRBJ1-6 | . | TRBV7-2 | TGTGCCAGCAGCCCCCGACGCGGGGAGGCTTCACCCCTCCACTTT | CASSPRRGEASPLHF
. | TRBJ2-1 | TRBD2 | TRBV3-1 | TGTGCCAGCAGCCAGGTTCGGACTAGCGGGATAAACAATGAGCAGTTCTTC | CASSQVRTSGINNEQFF
few | TRBJ2-2 | TRBD2 | TRBV12-3/TRBV12-4 | TGTGCCAGCAGTCCACCGGGACTAGCGGGGGGGCAGAGAGGCGGGGAGCTGTTTTTT | CASSPPGLAGGQRGGELFF
. | TRBJ1-4 | TRBD1 | TRBV28 | TGTGCCAGCAGTCCACTAAGACAGGGGGCGGAAGGTGAAAAACTGTTTTTT | CASSPLRQGAEGEKLFF
. | TRBJ2-1 | . | TRBV2 | TGTGCCAGCAGTGGACTAGTGTCCTACAATGAGCAGTTCTTC | CASSGLVSYNEQFF
. | TRBJ2-1 | . | TRBV2 | TGTGCCAGCAAGAAGGGCGGGTACAATGAGCAGTTCTTC | CASKKGGYNEQFF
few | TRBJ1-5 | . | TRBV27 | TGTGCCAGCAGTTCTTGGAATCAGCCCCAGCATTTT | CASSSWNQPQHF
many | TRBJ2-1 | . | TRBV5-1 | TGCGCCAGTGGTCTAGCCCTCGGGTCCTGGGAGCAGTTCTTC | CASGLALGSWEQFF
. | TRBJ1-2 | TRBD1 | TRBV19 | TGTGCCAGTAAATCAACAGGGGGCGGCTACACCTTC | CASKSTGGGYTF
many | TRBJ2-7 | . | TRBV18 | TGTGCCAGCTCACCTCTTCAAAGCTCCTACGAGCAGTACTTC | CASSPLQSSYEQYF
many | TRBJ1-1 | . | TRBV11-2 | TGTGCCAGCAGCTTAGTAGGGGGGTCACGGACTGAAGCTTTCTTT | CASSLVGGSRTEAFF
. | TRBJ2-7 | . | TRBV12-5 | TGTGCTAGTGGTTTAGAGGACATCTACCACGAGCAGTACTTC | CASGLEDIYHEQYF
. | TRBJ1-1 | TRBD1 | TRBV5-1 | TGCGCCAGCAGCTTGGGGACAGGGATGAACACTGAAGCTTTCTTT | CASSLGTGMNTEAFF
. | TRBJ1-2 | TRBD1 | TRBV11-2 | TGTGCCAGCAGCTCCCCACGTAGGACAGGGCAGGATGGCTACACCTTC | CASSSPRRTGQDGYTF
. | TRBJ2-2 | . | TRBV7-3 | TGTGCCAGCAGCTACGGGACGACCCCCGGGGAGCTGTTTTTT | CASSYGTTPGELFF
. | TRBJ2-6 | . | TRBV7-3 | TGTGCCAGCAGTCTACAGGGATATCCTGATCATTACTTCTCTGGGGCCAACGTCCTGACTTTC | CASSLQGYPDHYFSGANVLTF
few | TRBJ1-5 | . | TRBV2 | TGTGCCAGCAGTGGAGGAACACAGGGTAATCAGCCCCAGCATTTT | CASSGGTQGNQPQHF
. | TRBJ1-4 | TRBD1 | TRBV10-3 | TGTGCCATCAGTGAGTCCGCGGACAGGGGGCACGAAAAACTGTTTTTT | CAISESADRGHEKLFF
many | TRBJ2-1 | . | TRBV6-2/TRBV6-3 | TGTGCCAGCAGTTATGGGAGCTTTATGGGTCCTGAGCAGTTCTTC | CASSYGSFMGPEQFF
. | TRBJ1-4 | . | TRBV20-1 | TGCAGTGCTCCGACAGTTGAAAAACTGTTTTTT | CSAPTVEKLFF
. | TRBJ1-3 | . | TRBV10-2 | TGCGCCAGCAGCACGGGACGGACCTCTGGAAACACCATATATTTT | CASSTGRTSGNTIYF
many | TRBJ2-2 | TRBD2 | TRBV20-1 | TGCAGTGCTAGGACTAGCGGGGACACCGGGGAGCTGTTTTTT | CSARTSGDTGELFF
few | TRBJ1-5 | TRBD1 | TRBV7-9 | TGTGCCAGCGGGACAGGGGATCAGCCCCAGCATTTT | CASGTGDQPQHF
few | TRBJ1-4 | TRBD1 | TRBV5-4 | TGTGCCAGCAGCACCCGGACAGGGCCAGAAAAACTGTTTTTT | CASSTRTGPEKLFF
few | TRBJ2-1 | . | TRBV12-3/TRBV12-4 | TGTGCCAGCAGTTTACTGGCGGGGAGCTACAATGAGCAGTTCTTC | CASSLLAGSYNEQFF
many | TRBJ2-7 | TRBD2 | TRBV4-2 | TGTGCCAGCAGCCCGAACCTAGCGGAGTCCTACGAGCAGTACTTC | CASSPNLAESYEQYF